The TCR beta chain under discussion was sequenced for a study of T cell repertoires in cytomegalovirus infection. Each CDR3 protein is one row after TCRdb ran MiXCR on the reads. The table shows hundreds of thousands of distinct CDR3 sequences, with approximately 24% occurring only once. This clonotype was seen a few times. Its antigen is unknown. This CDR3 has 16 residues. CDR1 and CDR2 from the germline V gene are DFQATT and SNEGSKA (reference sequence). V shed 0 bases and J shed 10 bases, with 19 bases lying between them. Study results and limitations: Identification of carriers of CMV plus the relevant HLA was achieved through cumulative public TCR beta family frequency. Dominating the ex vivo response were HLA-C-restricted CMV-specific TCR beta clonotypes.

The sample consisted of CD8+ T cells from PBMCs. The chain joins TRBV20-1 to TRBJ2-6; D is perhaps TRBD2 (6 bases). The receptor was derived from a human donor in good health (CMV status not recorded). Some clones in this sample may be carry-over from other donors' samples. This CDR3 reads CSARDLRGGDGNVLTF. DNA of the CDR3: TGCAGTGCTAGAGATCTCAGAGGAGGGGACGGAAACGTCCTGACTTTC.